The 9 T cell receptor beta chains given below trace back to one sample, sequenced in a study of cytomegalovirus exposure and HLA in healthy donors. Assay used: immunoSEQ multiplex PCR; TCRdb lists only in-frame clones, some missing. In the table there are about 95,000 clones, 85% of which are singletons. Sequencing used PBMCs. These receptors were collected from a man younger than 35 in good health and CMV-seropositive.

The rearrangement uses TRBV12-5 and TRBJ1-1; a weak D match, TRBD1 (6 bases). The V end was cut by 1 base, the J end by 10 bases, with 16 bases between. Germline CDR1 and CDR2: LGHNT and FRNRAP. The CDR3 extends over 14 amino acids. The CDR3 region has the DNA TGTGCTAGTGGTTTGGGAGGGGGAGATGCTGGAGCTTTCTTT. It translates to CASGLGGGDAGAFF.

This rearrangement joins TRBV19 to TRBJ2-7, with 7 bases lining up with TRBD1. Per germline, CDR1 LNHDA and CDR2 SQIVND (reference sequence). The CDR3 contains 14 residues. Germline trimming cut 3 bases from V and 3 bases from J; bases unmatched to any gene: 5. CDR3 nucleotides: TGTGCCAGTAGTATCGATCCAGGGGGCTACGAGCAGTACTTC. It is translated as CASSIDPGGYEQYF. The whole variable domain, filled in from reference TRBV19 and TRBJ2-7, reads DGGITQSPKYLFRKEGQNVTLSCEQNLNHDAMYWYRQDPGQGLRLIYYSQIVNDFQKGDIAEGYSVSREKKESFPLTVTSAQKNPTAFYLCASSIDPGGYEQYFGPGTRLTVT.

V gene TRBV7-2 combines with J gene TRBJ2-4, with 11 bases lining up with TRBD2. The length of the CDR3 is 15 residues. J lost 8 bases, V lost 3 bases, and 6 bases had no gene match. CDR1 and CDR2 from the germline V gene are SGHTA and FQGNSA. The CDR3 loop reads CASSFRGSGRDIQYF. Written as DNA, the CDR3 is TGTGCCAGCAGCTTCCGTGGTAGCGGGAGGGACATTCAGTACTTC.

The V call is TRBV27, the J call TRBJ1-2; 8 nucleotides align to TRBD1. Germline V lookup: CDR1 MNHEY, CDR2 SMNVEV (reference sequence). The length of the CDR3 is 14 residues. The ends lost 5 bases at V and 8 bases at J; junction bases unmatched: 10. The CDR3 DNA follows: TGTGCCAGCAGTCCACAGACAGGGGAGGGCGGCTACACCTTC. Amino acids: CASSPQTGEGGYTF.

The chain combines TRBV7-6 with TRBJ2-2, with TRBD1 matching 8 bases. Per germline, CDR1 SGHVS and CDR2 FNYEAQ. The CDR3 loop spans 16 amino acids. The V and J ends lost 4 bases and 0 bases, in that order; junction bases with no gene match: 4. The CDR3 nucleotides read TGTGCCAGCAGCTCCCGGACAGGGCCGAACACCGGGGAGCTGTTTTTT. Translated, it gives CASSSRTGPNTGELFF.

CDR3 in amino acids: CASSSGGISGNTIYF. In nucleotides, the CDR3 is TGCGCCAGCAGCTCGGGGGGCATCTCTGGAAACACCATATATTTT. The rearrangement links TRBV5-1 to TRBJ1-3; D is perhaps TRBD1 (6 bases). Trimming left V 3 bases short and J 0 bases short, with 10 bases between. The CDR3 is made up of 15 amino acids. Germline loops: CDR1 SGHRS, CDR2 YFSETQ.

The DNA of the CDR3 is TGTGCCAGCAAGGGGCCTATGAACACTGAAGCTTTCTTT. Its protein product is CASKGPMNTEAFF. The chain uses TRBV9 and TRBJ1-1, with a weak D call TRBD1 (5 bases). This CDR3 spans 13 amino acids. From germline, CDR1 is SGDLS and CDR2 YYNGEE. The germline V and J ends were trimmed by 6 bases and 0 bases, with 9 bases remaining between them.

This sequence joins TRBV29-1 and TRBJ1-2; 8 nucleotides match TRBD1. The CDR3 has 14 amino acids. V gave up 5 bases and J gave up 5 bases; unmatched junction bases: 10. Germline V gene lookup returns CDR1 SQVTM and CDR2 ANQGSEA. The CDR3 here is CSVKGQGKAYGYTF. The DNA for the CDR3 is TGCAGCGTTAAAGGACAGGGAAAGGCTTATGGCTACACCTTC.

The chain is built from TRBV9 and TRBJ2-3; the D gene is possibly TRBD2 (7 bases). The V end was cut by 0 bases, the J end by 2 bases, with 13 bases between. Germline V gene data show CDR1 as SGDLS and CDR2 as YYNGEE. The CDR3 sequence is 16 residues long. CDR3 sequence reads: CASSVEGGTPTDTQYF. CDR3 nucleotides: TGTGCCAGCAGCGTAGAGGGGGGGACGCCCACAGATACGCAGTATTTT. The variable domain in full, with the rest retrieved from reference TRBV9 and TRBJ2-3, is DSGVTQTPKHLITATGQRVTLRCSPRSGDLSVYWYQQSLDQGLQFLIQYYNGEERAKGNILERFSAQQFPDLHSELNLSSLELGDSALYFCASSVEGGTPTDTQYFGPGTRLTVL.